Sequencing of this T cell receptor beta chain was carried out in a study of T cell responses to AZD1222 COVID-19 vaccine. Study findings and constraints: The donor cohort was predominantly white British with a female majority, and clonal diversity may have been underestimated. Repertoire sampling happened only post peak T cell response.

This clone was picked up one time. The antigen is not known. CDR3 length: 16 amino acids. Germline V lookup: CDR1 MGHRA, CDR2 YSYEKL. V lost 1 base to trimming and J lost 6 bases, with 16 bases between them. Sequencing was performed with immunoSEQ multiplex PCR; in TCRdb, only in-frame clones are kept and a portion is missing. The sample lists about 110,000 clones, 87% occurring once. The input for sequencing was peripheral blood, taken 28 days after the second AZD1222 dose. This receptor was obtained from an adult who received the AZD1222 COVID-19 vaccine. The chain is built from TRBV4-1 and TRBJ1-3; D uncertain. CDR3: CASSQVRVDGENTIYF. DNA of the CDR3: TGCGCCAGCAGCCAAGTAAGGGTCGATGGGGAAAACACCATATATTTT.